This T cell receptor beta chain came from a study of blood T cell repertoires in COVID-19. Across the whole study: Samples came from the United States, Italy and Spain, spanning acute and convalescent COVID-19.

The germline V gene encodes CDR1 MNHNS and CDR2 SASEGT. The V gene lost 3 bases and the J gene lost 4 bases, with 19 bases spanning the gap. The CDR3 has 16 amino acids. The study recruited people aged about 18 to 89 years across 24 US areas. In the authors' workflow: Researchers report that nucleated cell counts were estimated from reference gene primer amplification. Sequencing was performed with immunoSEQ multiplex PCR; in TCRdb, only in-frame clones are kept and a portion is missing. The D gene and trimming were derived from the DNA, and the V and J assignments and clone size from that table. Among 350,000 to 450,000 clones listed, approximately 90% were seen once.

This sequence was found in a woman between 18 and 29 years old who had been exposed to COVID-19. The sample comprised PBMCs or T cells enriched from blood (not recorded which). This chain joins TRBV6-1 and TRBJ2-7; no clear D gene. CDR3 protein: CASSDARPSLGYEQYF. The DNA of the CDR3 is TGTGCCAGCAGTGACGCGCGCCCCAGCCTCGGGTACGAGCAGTACTTC.